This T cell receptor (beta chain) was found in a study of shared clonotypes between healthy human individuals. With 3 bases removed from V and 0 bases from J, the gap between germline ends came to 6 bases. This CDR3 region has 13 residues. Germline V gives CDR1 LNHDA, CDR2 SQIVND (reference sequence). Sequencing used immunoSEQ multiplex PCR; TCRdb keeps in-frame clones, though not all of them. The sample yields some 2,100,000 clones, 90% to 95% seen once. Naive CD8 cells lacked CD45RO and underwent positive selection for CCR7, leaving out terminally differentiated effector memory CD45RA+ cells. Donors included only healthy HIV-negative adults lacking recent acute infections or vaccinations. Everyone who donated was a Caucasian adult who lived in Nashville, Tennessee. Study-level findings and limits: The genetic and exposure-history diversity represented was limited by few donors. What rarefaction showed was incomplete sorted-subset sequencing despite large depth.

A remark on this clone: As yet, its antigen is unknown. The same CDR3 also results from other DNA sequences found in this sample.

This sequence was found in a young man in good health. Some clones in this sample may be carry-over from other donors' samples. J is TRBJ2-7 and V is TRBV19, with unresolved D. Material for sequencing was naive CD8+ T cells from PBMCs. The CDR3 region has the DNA TGTGCCAGTAGTATCACACTCTCCTACGAGCAGTACTTC. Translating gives CASSITLSYEQYF.